What follows are 28 T cell receptor beta chains derived from one specimen sequenced in a study of cytomegalovirus exposure and HLA in healthy donors (dated by TCRdb to 2017 to 2019). The library was generated by the immunoSEQ multiplex PCR assay. For the multiplex PCR, a mixture combining 60 forward primers for TCR Vbeta segments and 13 reverse primers for TCR Jbeta segments was used. TCRdb re-hosts the immuneACCESS table, in-frame sequences only. Its copies lack some clones; in the studies checked, an unresolved V gene accounts for under half of them, and the cause for the rest is not known. The table for this sample lists around 200,000 clones; around four fifths of them were counted only once. Around 2.8% of the sample lies in the top ten. The material sequenced was PBMCs. All receptors come from a woman aged 50 to 65 in good health and CMV-seropositive.

The chain employs TRBV9 and TRBJ1-1; possibly TRBD1 for D (5 bases). The ends were cut back, 3 bases at V and 4 bases at J, with 16 bases in the middle. Germline CDR1 and CDR2: SGDLS and YYNGEE. CDR3 length: 15 residues. The CDR3 region has the DNA TGTGCCAGCAGCGACCTTTCGCAGGGTGGCACTGAAGCTTTCTTT. Its protein is CASSDLSQGGTEAFF.

The chain employs TRBV5-1 and TRBJ2-7; tentative D call: TRBD2 (6 bases). V lost 3 bases to trimming and J lost 5 bases, with 15 bases between them. Germline V gene sequence: CDR1 SGHRS, CDR2 YFSETQ. The CDR3 consists of 14 residues. CDR3 sequence reads: CASSSGTGDHEQYF. The CDR3 nucleotides are TGCGCCAGCAGCTCCGGGACGGGGGACCACGAGCAGTACTTC.

V is TRBV5-6 and J is TRBJ2-2; 7 bases align to TRBD1. The CDR3 sequence is 16 residues long. Germline CDR1 and CDR2: SGHDT and YYEEEE. J lost 1 base, V lost 1 base, and 4 bases had no gene match. Here the CDR3 reads CASSLYGTENTGELFF. The CDR3 nucleotides read TGTGCCAGCAGCTTGTACGGGACAGAGAACACCGGGGAGCTGTTTTTT.

The V gene is TRBV21-1, the J gene TRBJ1-2; the listed D gene, TRBD1, was not tested against the DNA. TRBV21-1 constitutes a pseudogene. The CDR3 extends over 16 amino acids. The CDR3 sequence: CASSKKGPLEFGGYTF. In DNA, the CDR3 is TGTGCCAGCAGCAAAAAGGGGCCTTTGGAATTCGGGGGCTACACCTTC.

The rearrangement joins TRBV11-2 to TRBJ2-2; TRBD2 matches 9 bases. The CDR3 contains 17 residues. Germline assignment: CDR1 SGHAT and CDR2 FQNNGV. Trimming took 5 bases from V and 0 from J; bases not matched to a gene: 7. The CDR3 sequence is CASSPLAGTPNTGELFF. CDR3 nucleotides: TGTGCCAGCAGCCCCCTAGCGGGAACACCGAACACCGGGGAGCTGTTTTTT.

The chain has TRBV25-1 and TRBJ1-5, with 10 nucleotides matching TRBD1. This CDR3 has 15 residues. Germline-derived CDR1 and CDR2 are MGHDK and SYGVNS. J was trimmed by 5 bases and V by 4 bases; bases with no gene match: 5. CDR3 nucleotide sequence: TGTGCCAGCAGTGCCCCGGGACAGGGGTATCAGCCCCAGCATTTT. This codes for CASSAPGQGYQPQHF.

V usage is TRBV15 and J usage is TRBJ2-3, with TRBD1 matching 9 bases. This CDR3 is built from 15 residues. With 7 bases clipped from V and 6 bases from J, the junction kept 11 bases outside the gene matches. Germline CDR1 and CDR2: LNHNV and YYDKDF (reference sequence). The DNA of the CDR3 is TGTGCCACCACTCCGGGACAGGGAGTAGCGGATACGCAGTATTTT. Translation: CATTPGQGVADTQYF.

The CDR3 nucleotides read TGTGCCAGCAGAGTACAGGGGGCAGGGGAAAAACTGTTTTTT. Its protein is CASRVQGAGEKLFF. The chain recombines TRBV2 with TRBJ1-4; 9 bases fit TRBD1. J lost 8 bases, V lost 6 bases, and 7 bases had no gene match. The germline V gene has CDR1 SNHLY and CDR2 FYNNEI. This CDR3 comprises 14 residues.

The DNA for the CDR3 is TGCAGCGTTGTCGGGGACAGAAGCACAGATACGCAGTATTTT. It yields the protein CSVVGDRSTDTQYF. The chain combines TRBV29-1 with TRBJ2-3; 7 bases are shared with TRBD1. V lost 4 bases, J lost 0 bases, and 4 bases stayed unmatched. From germline, CDR1 is SQVTM and CDR2 ANQGSEA. This CDR3 spans 14 amino acids.

The rearrangement links TRBV7-9 to TRBJ2-5; 9 nucleotides agree with TRBD2. The CDR3 runs to 18 residues. V was pared by 0 bases and J by 5 bases, with 13 bases of the junction left unmatched. Germline V gives CDR1 SEHNR, CDR2 FQNEAQ (reference sequence). The CDR3 loop is CASSLAPSGAGGRETQYF. DNA for the CDR3: TGTGCCAGCAGCTTAGCCCCCTCCGGAGCGGGGGGTCGGGAGACCCAGTACTTC.

The chain links TRBV6-5 to TRBJ2-1; 7 nucleotides match TRBD2. Germline values: CDR1 MNHEY, CDR2 SVGAGI. Trimming took 2 bases from V and 2 from J; bases not matched to a gene: 6. This CDR3 is built from 16 residues. CDR3 loop: CASSYEWGGTYNEQFF. As DNA, the CDR3 is TGTGCCAGCAGTTACGAGTGGGGGGGAACCTACAATGAGCAGTTCTTC.

V is TRBV4-2 and J is TRBJ2-1, with 9 bases identical to TRBD2. The ends lost 0 bases at V and 7 bases at J; junction bases unmatched: 7. The CDR3 extends over 16 amino acids. Germline values: CDR1 LGHNA, CDR2 YNFKEQ. CDR3 bases: TGTGCCAGCAGCCAAGATGGCGGGGGGGGCTCGAATGAGCAGTTCTTC. Its translation: CASSQDGGGGSNEQFF.

The chain combines TRBV7-9 with TRBJ1-1, with D tentatively TRBD1 (5 bases). The ends were cut back, 3 bases at V and 4 bases at J, with 12 bases in the middle. The germline V gene encodes CDR1 SEHNR and CDR2 FQNEAQ (reference sequence). There are 14 residues in the CDR3. CDR3 amino acids: CASSLSGALTEAFF. CDR3 bases: TGTGCCAGCAGCTTGAGTGGGGCCCTCACTGAAGCTTTCTTT.

V is TRBV7-9 and J is TRBJ1-6; 8 nucleotides match TRBD1. Trimming cost V 4 bases and J 0 bases; bases outside gene matches: 8. From germline, CDR1 is SEHNR and CDR2 FQNEAQ (reference sequence). This CDR3 spans 18 amino acids. The CDR3 DNA reads as TGTGCCAGCAGCTCGCCGGGACAGGCGATCTCCTATAATTCACCCCTCCACTTT. This translates into CASSSPGQAISYNSPLHF.

The gene calls are TRBV5-4 and TRBJ2-7; 7 bases match TRBD1. The V gene's germline CDR1 is SGHNT and CDR2 YYREEE (reference sequence). This CDR3 spans 14 amino acids. The J segment lost 5 bases and the V segment lost 4 bases, leaving 9 bases of the junction unmatched. The DNA of the CDR3 is TGTGCCAGCAGCCTACAGGGGTTGGCGGACGAGCAGTACTTC. Translated: CASSLQGLADEQYF.

The rearrangement links TRBV6-5 to TRBJ2-7; 8 bases match TRBD2. CDR1 and CDR2 (germline): MNHEY, SVGAGI. V dropped 0 bases and J dropped 3; count of bases not matched to a gene: 4. The CDR3 length is 15 residues. CDR3 sequence: CASSYSGGGSYEQYF. CDR3 nucleotides: TGTGCCAGCAGTTACTCAGGCGGGGGGAGCTACGAGCAGTACTTC.

J is TRBJ2-5 and V is TRBV6-1; D might be TRBD1 (5 bases). Per germline, CDR1 MNHNS and CDR2 SASEGT. The CDR3 consists of 14 residues. V lost 6 bases, J lost 1 base, and 12 bases lay in between. Written as DNA, the CDR3 is TGTGCCAGCAGAAGGGGTCAGGGCCAAGAGACCCAGTACTTC. Its translation: CASRRGQGQETQYF.

The chain uses TRBV15 and TRBJ2-5, with D hard to call. Germline V gives CDR1 LNHNV, CDR2 YYDKDF (reference sequence). Trimming stripped 1 base from V and 2 bases from J, with 5 bases between. The CDR3 is made up of 13 amino acids. CDR3 sequence: CATSRVQQETQYF. CDR3 DNA sequence: TGTGCCACCAGCAGAGTCCAGCAAGAGACCCAGTACTTC.

This sequence joins TRBV10-3 and TRBJ2-3; a possible D gene is TRBD1 (5 bases). Germline CDR1 and CDR2: ENHRY and SYGVKD. Trimming stripped 2 bases from V and 9 bases from J, with 9 bases between. The CDR3 is made up of 12 amino acids. CDR3 region: CAISEDSRTQYF. The DNA for the CDR3 is TGTGCCATCAGTGAGGACAGTCGAACGCAGTATTTT.

The V gene is TRBV7-9, the J gene TRBJ1-2; no definite D call. CDR3 length: 13 residues. The germline CDR1 and CDR2 sequences are SEHNR and FQNEAQ (reference sequence). Trimming stripped 4 bases from V and 6 bases from J, with 12 bases between. CDR3 sequence reads: CASSSVIVNGYTF. The CDR3 DNA follows: TGTGCCAGCAGCTCAGTAATCGTGAATGGCTACACCTTC.

The V gene is TRBV30, the J gene TRBJ1-5, with D unclear. The CDR3 consists of 13 residues. Trimming pared 1 base from V and 7 bases from J, leaving 11 bases between. Per the germline V gene, CDR1 is GTSNPN and CDR2 is SVGIG (reference sequence). CDR3 sequence reads: CAWSGGQRQPQHF. In nucleotides, the CDR3 is TGTGCCTGGAGTGGAGGGCAGCGGCAGCCCCAGCATTTT.

The chain has TRBV6-1 and TRBJ2-7, with 9 bases lining up with TRBD2. Germline trimming cut 2 bases from V and 4 bases from J; bases unmatched to any gene: 9. The CDR3 contains 16 residues. Looked up from germline, CDR1 is MNHNS and CDR2 is SASEGT. In DNA form, the CDR3 reads TGTGCCAGCAGTGAAATATGGCGGGGGGGCCGGTACGAGCAGTACTTC. As protein: CASSEIWRGGRYEQYF.

The chain is built from TRBV19 and TRBJ1-5; D unresolved. Trimming took 2 bases from V and 7 from J, leaving 12 bases between them. The CDR3 loop spans 14 amino acids. Germline CDR1 and CDR2: LNHDA and SQIVND (reference sequence). For the CDR3, the DNA is TGTGCCAGTAGTATAAACAGCCTCGAGCAGCCCCAGCATTTT. Translated, it gives CASSINSLEQPQHF. Filled out from reference TRBV19 and TRBJ1-5, the complete variable domain reads DGGITQSPKYLFRKEGQNVTLSCEQNLNHDAMYWYRQDPGQGLRLIYYSQIVNDFQKGDIAEGYSVSREKKESFPLTVTSAQKNPTAFYLCASSINSLEQPQHFGDGTRLSIL.

The V and J genes are TRBV5-1 and TRBJ2-1; a weak D match, TRBD1 (7 bases). Trimming pared 4 bases from V and 10 bases from J, leaving 18 bases between. CDR3 length: 14 residues. Germline V gives CDR1 SGHRS, CDR2 YFSETQ. The CDR3 nucleotides are TGCGCCAGCAGCATCCGACAGGGTCGGGGGGAGCAGTTCTTC. Protein product: CASSIRQGRGEQFF.

V usage is TRBV6-5 and J usage is TRBJ2-7; TRBD2 is a possible D gene (5 bases). The V gene lost 4 bases and the J gene lost 0 bases, with 16 bases spanning the gap. This CDR3 has 16 amino acids. The V gene's germline CDR1 is MNHEY and CDR2 SVGAGI. CDR3 DNA: TGTGCCAGCAGTTCGCCCTCTCGGGGTAGCTCCTACGAGCAGTACTTC. Protein: CASSSPSRGSSYEQYF.

This clone has a handful of counts. The same CDR3 also results from other DNA sequences found in this sample. The rearrangement uses TRBV7-9 and TRBJ1-1; D is uncertain. The CDR3 sequence is 14 residues long. Per germline, CDR1 SEHNR and CDR2 FQNEAQ (reference sequence). The V end lost 1 base, the J end lost 0 bases, and 6 bases lay between the germline ends. In nucleotides, the CDR3 is TGTGCCAGCAGCTTAGGGCAGATGAACACTGAAGCTTTCTTT. This encodes CASSLGQMNTEAFF.

The chain couples TRBV6-5 to TRBJ2-7, with D possibly being TRBD1 (5 bases). Germline V CDR1 and CDR2: MNHEY, SVGAGI. The CDR3 consists of 16 residues. V gave up 0 bases and J gave up 0 bases, with 12 bases separating them. The CDR3 region has the DNA TGTGCCAGCAGTTACTCGTTCAGGGCTAGCTCCTACGAGCAGTACTTC. This translates into CASSYSFRASSYEQYF.

This chain joins TRBV6-6 and TRBJ1-6; D call uncertain. Germline V gene data show CDR1 as MNHNY and CDR2 as SVGAGI (reference sequence). The V end was cut by 6 bases, the J end by 9 bases, with 9 bases between. The CDR3 sequence is 12 residues long. Written as DNA, the CDR3 is TGTGCCAGCAGCCAAACTATTTCACCCCTCCACTTT. Amino acids: CASSQTISPLHF.